The 12 T cell receptor beta chains below all came from one sample that was sequenced in a study of OX40 agonist ivuxolimab in advanced cancers. Assay: immunoSEQ multiplex PCR; the TCRdb copy retains only in-frame clones and omits some. The sample includes roughly 24,000 clones, 88% of them seen just once. The specimen comprised CD4+ or CD8+ T cells sorted from blood, sampled in a trial of the OX40 agonist ivuxolimab. These receptors were obtained from an adult with an advanced solid tumor such as melanoma, head and neck, liver or kidney cancer.

V is TRBV14 and J is TRBJ2-7; 11 bases line up with TRBD2. Unmatched junction bases numbered 17, after V lost 7 bases and J lost 0 bases. Germline CDR1 and CDR2: SGHDN and FVKESK. This CDR3 has 19 residues. As DNA, the CDR3 is TGTGCCAGCATATCCGGCTGGGGACTAGCGGAGGGAAACTCCTACGAGCAGTACTTC. Amino acid sequence: CASISGWGLAEGNSYEQYF.

The chain couples TRBV18 to TRBJ1-2; TRBD1 matches 7 bases. The CDR3 has 14 amino acids. Trimming cost V 2 bases and J 8 bases; bases outside gene matches: 8. Germline CDR1 is KGHSH and CDR2 is LQKENI. CDR3 region: CASSPVQGVEGYTF. DNA of the CDR3: TGTGCCAGCTCACCAGTCCAGGGGGTGGAAGGCTACACCTTC.

V usage is TRBV7-2 and J usage is TRBJ1-1; D not certain. There are 14 residues in the CDR3. Trimming pared 2 bases from V and 5 bases from J, leaving 12 bases between. Per germline, CDR1 SGHTA and CDR2 FQGNSA. CDR3 sequence (DNA): TGTGCCAGCAGCTTACTGGGATTCTCTACTGAAGCTTTCTTT. It specifies CASSLLGFSTEAFF.

The genes are TRBV30 and TRBJ2-3; 8 nucleotides line up with TRBD2. The CDR3 has 14 amino acids. The germline CDR1 and CDR2 sequences are GTSNPN and SVGIG (reference sequence). J was trimmed by 2 bases and V by 3 bases; bases with no gene match: 4. The CDR3: CAWRIAGTTDTQYF. DNA for the CDR3: TGTGCCTGGAGGATAGCGGGGACCACAGATACGCAGTATTTT. Full variable domain (outside the CDR3, taken from reference TRBV30 and TRBJ2-3): SQTIHQWPATLVQPVGSPLSLECTVEGTSNPNLYWYRQAAGRGLQLLFYSVGIGQISSEVPQNLSASRPQDRQFILSSKKLLLSDSGFYLCAWRIAGTTDTQYFGPGTRLTVL.

The chain joins TRBV18 to TRBJ2-1; possibly TRBD1 for D (6 bases). This CDR3 has 16 residues. Trimming took off 5 bases at V and 3 bases at J, with 17 bases between the two ends. Germline V gives CDR1 KGHSH, CDR2 LQKENI. The CDR3 spells CASSAPSRTDYNEQFF. DNA of the CDR3: TGTGCCAGCTCAGCCCCGTCCCGGACAGACTACAATGAGCAGTTCTTC.

The rearrangement links TRBV28 to TRBJ1-5; D uncertain. Germline CDR1 MDHEN, CDR2 SYDVKM. With 6 bases removed from V and 7 bases from J, the gap between germline ends came to 19 bases. This CDR3 region has 15 residues. CDR3 protein: CASSSMALGQQPQHF. CDR3 bases: TGTGCCAGCAGCTCCATGGCCCTCGGGCAGCAGCCCCAGCATTTT.

This chain connects TRBV5-1 to TRBJ2-5, with TRBD2 matching 7 bases. Unmatched junction bases numbered 4, after V lost 2 bases and J lost 0 bases. From germline, CDR1 is SGHRS and CDR2 YFSETQ. The CDR3 is made up of 15 amino acids. The CDR3 region is CASSFLGGYQETQYF. CDR3 nucleotides: TGCGCCAGCAGCTTCTTGGGGGGGTACCAAGAGACCCAGTACTTC.

With respect to this clone: The junction departs from the called germline gene at one end, perhaps through a read error. The chain links TRBV6-1 to TRBJ2-5; no reliable D call. The CDR3 is made up of 13 amino acids. The germline CDR1 and CDR2 sequences are MNHNS and SASEGT. The CDR3 loop is CATTGPTQGTQYF. The CDR3 DNA reads as TGTGCCACCACGGGCCCCACCCAAGGGACCCAGTACTTC.

This sequence joins TRBV4-3 and TRBJ1-6; TRBD1 agrees at 8 bases. V lost 2 bases to trimming and J lost 8 bases; unmatched junction nucleotides: 8. This CDR3 has 16 amino acids. Germline V gene lookup returns CDR1 LGHNA and CDR2 YSLEER. CDR3 residues: CASSQNGLTGDSPLHF. As DNA, the CDR3 is TGCGCCAGCAGCCAAAACGGCCTGACAGGGGATTCACCCCTCCACTTT.

The rearrangement links TRBV19 to TRBJ2-7; unclear D gene. The CDR3 spans 14 residues. Between the trimmed V and J ends, which lost 3 bases and 0 bases, there was a span of 9 bases. The germline V gene has CDR1 LNHDA and CDR2 SQIVND (reference sequence). DNA for the CDR3: TGTGCCAGTAGTATGAGACGTAGCTCCTACGAGCAGTACTTC. Its translation: CASSMRRSSYEQYF.

This clone was seen a single time. V and J are TRBV20-1 and TRBJ2-1, with 8 positions matching TRBD2. J gave up 12 bases and V 3 bases, and 4 bases lay outside the gene matches. Germline CDR1 DFQATT, CDR2 SNEGSKA (reference sequence). This CDR3 contains 11 residues. The CDR3 coding sequence is TGCAGTGCTAGGGACGGGAGGGGGCAGTTCTTC. It encodes CSARDGRGQFF.

The chain couples TRBV10-3 to TRBJ2-6, with 7 nucleotides matching TRBD1. The V and J ends lost 6 bases and 0 bases, in that order; junction bases with no gene match: 5. The germline gives CDR1 ENHRY, CDR2 SYGVKD. The CDR3 is 16 residues long. CDR3 nucleotide sequence: TGTGCCATCAGGACAGGGATTAGCTCTGGGGCCAACGTCCTGACTTTC. This translates into CAIRTGISSGANVLTF.